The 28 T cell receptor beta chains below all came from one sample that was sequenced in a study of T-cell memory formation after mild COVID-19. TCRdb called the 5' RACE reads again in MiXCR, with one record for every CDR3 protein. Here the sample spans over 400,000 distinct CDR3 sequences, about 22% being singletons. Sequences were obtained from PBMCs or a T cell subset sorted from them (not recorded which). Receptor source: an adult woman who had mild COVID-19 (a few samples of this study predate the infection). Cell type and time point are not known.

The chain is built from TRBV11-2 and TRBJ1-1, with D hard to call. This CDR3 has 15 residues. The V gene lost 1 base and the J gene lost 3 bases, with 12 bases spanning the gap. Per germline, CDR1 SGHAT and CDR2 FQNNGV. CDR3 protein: CASSLGPFRDTEAFF. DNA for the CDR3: TGTGCCAGCAGCTTAGGTCCATTTCGCGACACTGAAGCTTTCTTT.

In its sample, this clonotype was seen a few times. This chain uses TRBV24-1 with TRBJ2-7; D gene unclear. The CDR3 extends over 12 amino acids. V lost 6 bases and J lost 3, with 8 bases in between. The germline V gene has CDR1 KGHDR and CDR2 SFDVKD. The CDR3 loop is CATSSGNYEQYF. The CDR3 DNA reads TGTGCCACCAGTTCCGGTAACTACGAGCAGTACTTC.

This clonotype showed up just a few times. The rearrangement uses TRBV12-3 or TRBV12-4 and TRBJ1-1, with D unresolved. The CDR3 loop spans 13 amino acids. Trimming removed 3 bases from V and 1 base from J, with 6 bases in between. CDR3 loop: CASSFWGNTEAFF. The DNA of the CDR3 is TGTGCCAGCAGTTTTTGGGGGAACACTGAAGCTTTCTTT.

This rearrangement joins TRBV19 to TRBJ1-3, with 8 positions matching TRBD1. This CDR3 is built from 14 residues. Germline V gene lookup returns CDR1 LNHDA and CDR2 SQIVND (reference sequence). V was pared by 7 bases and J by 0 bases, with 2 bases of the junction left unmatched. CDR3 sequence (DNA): TGTGCCAGTACCGACAGGGGCTCTGGAAACACCATATATTTT. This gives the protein CASTDRGSGNTIYF. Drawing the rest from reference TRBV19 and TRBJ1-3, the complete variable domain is DGGITQSPKYLFRKEGQNVTLSCEQNLNHDAMYWYRQDPGQGLRLIYYSQIVNDFQKGDIAEGYSVSREKKESFPLTVTSAQKNPTAFYLCASTDRGSGNTIYFGEGSWLTVV.

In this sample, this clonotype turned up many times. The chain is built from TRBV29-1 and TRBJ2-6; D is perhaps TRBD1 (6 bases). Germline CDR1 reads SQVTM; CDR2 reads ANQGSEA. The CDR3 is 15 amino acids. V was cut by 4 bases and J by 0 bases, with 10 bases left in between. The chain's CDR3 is CSVAGAPSGANVLTF. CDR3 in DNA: TGCAGCGTTGCAGGGGCACCCTCTGGGGCCAACGTCCTGACTTTC.

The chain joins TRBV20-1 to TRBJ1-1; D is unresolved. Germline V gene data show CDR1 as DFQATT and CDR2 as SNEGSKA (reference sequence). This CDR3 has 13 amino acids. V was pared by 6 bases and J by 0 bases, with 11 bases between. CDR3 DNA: TGCAGTGCCCGGAGATCTATGAACACTGAAGCTTTCTTT. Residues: CSARRSMNTEAFF.

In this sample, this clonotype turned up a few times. CDR3 region: CSASRDYGGYTF. The CDR3 nucleotides read TGCAGTGCTAGTAGAGACTATGGAGGCTACACCTTC. The gene calls are TRBV20-1 and TRBJ1-2; D uncertain. The CDR3 totals 12 residues. Looked up from germline, CDR1 is DFQATT and CDR2 is SNEGSKA (reference sequence). Trimming removed 3 bases from V and 8 bases from J, with 13 bases in between.

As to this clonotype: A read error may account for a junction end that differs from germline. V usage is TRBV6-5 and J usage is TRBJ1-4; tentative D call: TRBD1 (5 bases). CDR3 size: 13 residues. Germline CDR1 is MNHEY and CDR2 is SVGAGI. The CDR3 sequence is CASSYTPGEKMFF. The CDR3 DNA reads TGTGCCAGCAGTTACACGCCGGGGGAAAAAATGTTTTTT.

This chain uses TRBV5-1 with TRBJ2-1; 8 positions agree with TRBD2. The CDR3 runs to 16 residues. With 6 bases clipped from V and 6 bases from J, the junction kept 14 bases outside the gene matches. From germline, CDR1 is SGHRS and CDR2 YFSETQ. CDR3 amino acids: CASIAVVGGAPNEQFF. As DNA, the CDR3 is TGCGCCAGCATTGCGGTCGTCGGGGGGGCCCCCAATGAGCAGTTCTTC.

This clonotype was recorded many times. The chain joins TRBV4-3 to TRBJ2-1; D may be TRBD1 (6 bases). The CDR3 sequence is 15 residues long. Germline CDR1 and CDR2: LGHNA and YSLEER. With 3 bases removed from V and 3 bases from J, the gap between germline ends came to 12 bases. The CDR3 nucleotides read TGCGCCAGCAGCCAGGGGCAGGGGTACTACAATGAGCAGTTCTTC. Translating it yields CASSQGQGYYNEQFF.

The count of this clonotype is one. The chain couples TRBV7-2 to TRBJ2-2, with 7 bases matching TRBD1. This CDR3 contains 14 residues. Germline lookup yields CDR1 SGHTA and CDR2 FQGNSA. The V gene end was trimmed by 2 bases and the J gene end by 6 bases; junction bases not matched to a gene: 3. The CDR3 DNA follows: TGTGCCAGCAGCTTAACGACAGGGTCCGGGGAGCTGTTTTTT. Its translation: CASSLTTGSGELFF.

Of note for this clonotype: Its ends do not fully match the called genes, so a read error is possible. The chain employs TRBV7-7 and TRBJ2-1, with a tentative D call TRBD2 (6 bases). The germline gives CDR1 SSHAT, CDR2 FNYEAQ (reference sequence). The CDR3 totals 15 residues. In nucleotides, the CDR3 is TGTGCTAGCAGCTTATCTAGCGACTCCTACAATGAGCAGTTCTTC. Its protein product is CASSLSSDSYNEQFF.

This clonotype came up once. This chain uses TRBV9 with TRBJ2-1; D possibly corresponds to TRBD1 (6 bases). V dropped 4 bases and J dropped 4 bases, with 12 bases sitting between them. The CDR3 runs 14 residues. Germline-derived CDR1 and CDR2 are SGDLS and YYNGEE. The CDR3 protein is CASSKAQGYNEQFF. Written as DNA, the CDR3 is TGTGCCAGCAGCAAGGCTCAGGGGTACAATGAGCAGTTCTTC.

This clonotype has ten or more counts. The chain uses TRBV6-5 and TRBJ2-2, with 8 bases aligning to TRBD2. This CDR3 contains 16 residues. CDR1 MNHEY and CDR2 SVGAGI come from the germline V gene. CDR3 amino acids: CATKRRGEINTGELFF. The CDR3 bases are TGTGCTACCAAAAGGCGGGGGGAGATTAACACCGGGGAGCTGTTTTTT.

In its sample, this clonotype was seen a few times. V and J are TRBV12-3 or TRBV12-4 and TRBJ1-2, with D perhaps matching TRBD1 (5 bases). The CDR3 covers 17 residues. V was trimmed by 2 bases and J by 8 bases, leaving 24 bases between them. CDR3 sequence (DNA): TGTGCCAGCAGTTTAACCTACGAGGGGCGACGTTTTATGGGCTACACCTTC. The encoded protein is CASSLTYEGRRFMGYTF.

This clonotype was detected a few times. CDR3 nucleotide sequence: TGTGCCAGCAGTTACGCGGCGGGAGCGAGGGAGCAGTTCTTC. Translating it yields CASSYAAGAREQFF. The genes are TRBV6-6 and TRBJ2-1, with TRBD2 identical over 7 bases. The CDR3 is made up of 14 amino acids. Germline loops: CDR1 MNHNY, CDR2 SVGAGI (reference sequence). Trimming cost V 2 bases and J 10 bases; bases outside gene matches: 8.

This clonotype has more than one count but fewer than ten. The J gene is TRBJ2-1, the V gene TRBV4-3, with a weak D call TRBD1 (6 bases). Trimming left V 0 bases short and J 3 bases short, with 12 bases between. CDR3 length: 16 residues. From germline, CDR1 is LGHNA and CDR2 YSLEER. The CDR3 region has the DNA TGCGCCAGCAGCCAAGAGGTCGGACAGATCTACAATGAGCAGTTCTTC. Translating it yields CASSQEVGQIYNEQFF.

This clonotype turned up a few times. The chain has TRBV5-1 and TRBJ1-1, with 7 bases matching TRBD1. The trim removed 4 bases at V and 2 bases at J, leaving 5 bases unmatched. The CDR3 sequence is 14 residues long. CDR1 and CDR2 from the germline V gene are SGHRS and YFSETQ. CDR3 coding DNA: TGCGCCAGCAGCCGGACAGGAGACAACACTGAAGCTTTCTTT. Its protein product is CASSRTGDNTEAFF.

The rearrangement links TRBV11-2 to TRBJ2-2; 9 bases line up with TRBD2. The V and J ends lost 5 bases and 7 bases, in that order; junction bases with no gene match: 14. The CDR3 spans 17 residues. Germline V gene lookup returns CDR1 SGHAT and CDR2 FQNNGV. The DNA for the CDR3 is TGTGCCAGCAGCGCCCAAGGTGGCGGGGGGGCGATCGGGGAGCTGTTTTTT. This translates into CASSAQGGGGAIGELFF.

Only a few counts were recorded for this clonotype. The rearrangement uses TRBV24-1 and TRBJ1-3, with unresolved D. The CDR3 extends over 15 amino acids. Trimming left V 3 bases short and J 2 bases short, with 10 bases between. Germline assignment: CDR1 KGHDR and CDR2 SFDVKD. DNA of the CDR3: TGTGCCACCAGTGATGAGGGTCATGCTGGAAACACCATATATTTT. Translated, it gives CATSDEGHAGNTIYF.

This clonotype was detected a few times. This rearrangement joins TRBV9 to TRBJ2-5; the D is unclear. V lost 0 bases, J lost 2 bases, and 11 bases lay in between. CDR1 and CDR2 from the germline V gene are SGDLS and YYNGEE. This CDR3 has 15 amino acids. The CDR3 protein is CASSVGASRQETQYF. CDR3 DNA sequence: TGTGCCAGCAGCGTAGGGGCTAGTCGGCAAGAGACCCAGTACTTC.

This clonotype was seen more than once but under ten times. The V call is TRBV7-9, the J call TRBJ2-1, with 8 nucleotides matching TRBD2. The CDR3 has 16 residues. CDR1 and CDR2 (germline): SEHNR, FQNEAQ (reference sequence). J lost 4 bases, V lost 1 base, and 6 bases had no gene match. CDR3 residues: CASSLGGGRIYNEQFF. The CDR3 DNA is TGTGCCAGCAGCTTAGGGGGCGGGAGGATTTACAATGAGCAGTTCTTC.

CDR3 loop: CASSWDRALAKNIQYF. The CDR3, as DNA: TGTGCCAGCAGTTGGGACAGGGCTCTAGCCAAAAACATTCAGTACTTC. This chain links TRBV27 with TRBJ2-4; 9 nucleotides line up with TRBD1. Trimming removed 4 bases from V and 0 bases from J; junction bases left unmatched: 4. The CDR3 runs to 16 residues. CDR1 MNHEY and CDR2 SMNVEV come from the germline V gene (reference sequence).

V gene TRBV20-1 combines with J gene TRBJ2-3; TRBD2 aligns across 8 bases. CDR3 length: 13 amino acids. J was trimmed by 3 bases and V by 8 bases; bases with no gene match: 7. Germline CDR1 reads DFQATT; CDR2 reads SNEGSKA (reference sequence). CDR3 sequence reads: CSQEGLGTDTQYF. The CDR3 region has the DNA TGCAGTCAGGAGGGACTAGGTACAGATACGCAGTATTTT.

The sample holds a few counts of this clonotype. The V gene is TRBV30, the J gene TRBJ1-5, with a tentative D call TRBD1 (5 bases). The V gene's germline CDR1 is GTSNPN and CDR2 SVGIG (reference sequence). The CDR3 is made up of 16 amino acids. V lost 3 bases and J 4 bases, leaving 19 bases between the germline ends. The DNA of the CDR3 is TGTGCCTGGAGCGGGGACCGATATTCGGGGAATCAGCCCCAGCATTTT. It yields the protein CAWSGDRYSGNQPQHF.

CDR3 nucleotide sequence: TGTGCCAGCAGGCGGGACAGGGTAACTGAGCAGTTCTTC. Translated, it gives CASRRDRVTEQFF. J is TRBJ2-1 and V is TRBV6-5; 9 bases align to TRBD1. V dropped 6 bases and J dropped 9; count of bases not matched to a gene: 6. The CDR3 has 13 amino acids. The germline V gene encodes CDR1 MNHEY and CDR2 SVGAGI.

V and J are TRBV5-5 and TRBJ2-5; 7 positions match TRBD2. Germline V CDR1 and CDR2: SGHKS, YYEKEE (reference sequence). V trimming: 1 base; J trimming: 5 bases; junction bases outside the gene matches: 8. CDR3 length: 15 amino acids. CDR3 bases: TGTGCCAGCAGCTTGTGGGGGGAGGGCGTGGAGACCCAGTACTTC. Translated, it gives CASSLWGEGVETQYF. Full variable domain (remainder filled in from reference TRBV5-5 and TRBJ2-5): DAGVTQSPTHLIKTRGQQVTLRCSPISGHKSVSWYQQVLGQGPQFIFQYYEKEERGRGNFPDRFSARQFPNYSSELNVNALLLGDSALYLCASSLWGEGVETQYFGPGTRLLVL.

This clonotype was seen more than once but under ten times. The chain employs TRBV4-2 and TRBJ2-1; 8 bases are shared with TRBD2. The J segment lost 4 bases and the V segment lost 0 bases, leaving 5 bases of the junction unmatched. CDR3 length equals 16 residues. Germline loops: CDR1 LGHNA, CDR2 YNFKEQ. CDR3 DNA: TGTGCCAGCAGCCAAGATGGGGCTAGCGGGTACAATGAGCAGTTCTTC. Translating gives CASSQDGASGYNEQFF.